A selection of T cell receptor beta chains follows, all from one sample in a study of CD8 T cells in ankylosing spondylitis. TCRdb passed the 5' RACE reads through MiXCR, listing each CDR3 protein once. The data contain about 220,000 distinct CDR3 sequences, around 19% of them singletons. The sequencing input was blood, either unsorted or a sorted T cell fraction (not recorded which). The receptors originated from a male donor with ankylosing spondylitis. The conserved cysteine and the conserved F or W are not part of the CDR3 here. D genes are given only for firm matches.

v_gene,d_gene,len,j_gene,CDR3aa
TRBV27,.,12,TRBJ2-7,ASSLWGTPYEQY
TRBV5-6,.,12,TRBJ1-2,ASSFGTGMAGYT
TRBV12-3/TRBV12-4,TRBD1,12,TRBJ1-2,ASSLVGTGYGYT
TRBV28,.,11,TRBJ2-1,ASTGGSYNEQF
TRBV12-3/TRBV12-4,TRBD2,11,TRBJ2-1,ASRSGRGNEQF
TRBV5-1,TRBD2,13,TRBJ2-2,ASSLGLAWTGELF
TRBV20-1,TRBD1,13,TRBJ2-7,SARGSQGVGYEQY
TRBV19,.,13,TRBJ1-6,ASSFGTGDNSPLH
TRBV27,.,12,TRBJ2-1,ASSFTGASNEQF
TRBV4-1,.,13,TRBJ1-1,ASSQGVGGNTEAF
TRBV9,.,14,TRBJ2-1,ASSLQVAGSYNEQF
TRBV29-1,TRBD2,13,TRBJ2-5,SVEWAGREGETQY
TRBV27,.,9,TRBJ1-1,ASRGGTEAF
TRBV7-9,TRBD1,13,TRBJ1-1,ASSLHIGGNTEAF
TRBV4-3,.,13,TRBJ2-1,ASSQEAVPYNEQF
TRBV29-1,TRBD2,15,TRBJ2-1,SVDRLAGGDKYNEQF
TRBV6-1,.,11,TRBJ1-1,ASSESENTEAF
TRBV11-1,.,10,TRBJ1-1,ASSWRGAVAF
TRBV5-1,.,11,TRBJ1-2,ASDPTGGRGYT
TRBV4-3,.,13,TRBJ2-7,ASSQDNTLSYEQY
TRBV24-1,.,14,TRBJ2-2,ATSSGVSRDTGELF
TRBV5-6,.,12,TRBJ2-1,ASSLISDYNEQF
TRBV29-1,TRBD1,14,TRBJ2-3,SVEGGRTGSTDTQY
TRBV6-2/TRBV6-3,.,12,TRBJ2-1,ASSYGRGPNEQF
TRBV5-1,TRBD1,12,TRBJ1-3,ASSPDRAWNTIY
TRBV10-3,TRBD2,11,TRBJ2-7,ATQREVSYEQY
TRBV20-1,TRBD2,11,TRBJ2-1,SAKREVYNEQF
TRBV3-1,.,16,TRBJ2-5,ASSQLGSQTIPQETQY
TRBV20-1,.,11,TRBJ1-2,SASGEFNYGYT
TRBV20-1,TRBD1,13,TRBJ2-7,SASDITGDPHEQY
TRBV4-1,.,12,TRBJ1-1,ASSQDPQNTEAF
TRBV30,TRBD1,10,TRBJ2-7,AYGQVQDEQY
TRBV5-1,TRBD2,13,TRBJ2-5,ASSPLAGDQETQY
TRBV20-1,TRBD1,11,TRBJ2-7,SAQKRGRGEQY
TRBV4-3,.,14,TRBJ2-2,ASSQDGGGPAGELF
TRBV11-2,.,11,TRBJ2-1,ASSLVPFGEQF
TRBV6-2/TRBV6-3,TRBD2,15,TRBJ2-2,ASSYSKLAVNTGELF
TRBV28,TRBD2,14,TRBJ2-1,ASSLYGLAEYNEQF
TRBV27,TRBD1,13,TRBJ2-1,ASTPGTAPGNEQF
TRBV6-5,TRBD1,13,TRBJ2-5,ASSSTTGVQETQY
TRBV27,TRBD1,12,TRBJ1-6,ASNRQGDNSPLH
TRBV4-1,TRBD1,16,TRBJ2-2,ASSLAPGQGFRAGELF
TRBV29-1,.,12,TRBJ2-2,SVDRGISTGELF
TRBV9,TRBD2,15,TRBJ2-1,ASSVDVSGGTQETQF
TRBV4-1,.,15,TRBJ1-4,ASSQEGRLATNEKLF
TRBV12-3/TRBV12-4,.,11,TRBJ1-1,ASSSSFNTEAF
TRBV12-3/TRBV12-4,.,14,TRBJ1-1,ASRAAGPTSFTEAF
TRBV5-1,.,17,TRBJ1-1,ASSLVGQLQGGLNTEAF
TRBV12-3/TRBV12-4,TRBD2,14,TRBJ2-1,ASSPRGLAGYNEQF
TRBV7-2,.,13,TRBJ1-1,ASSLAYRGGTEAF
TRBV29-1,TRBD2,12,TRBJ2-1,SVDGVAGAREQF
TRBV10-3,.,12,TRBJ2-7,AISPVVRGYELY
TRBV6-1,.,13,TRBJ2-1,ASSPPRGSYNEQF
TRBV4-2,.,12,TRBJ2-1,ASSQEWGYNEQF
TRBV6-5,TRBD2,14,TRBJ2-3,ASSYLLADRTDTQY
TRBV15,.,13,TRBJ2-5,ATSSPPGWAGTQY
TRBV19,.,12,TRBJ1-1,ASSPTTGLTEAF
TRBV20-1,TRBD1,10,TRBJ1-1,SAPTGDTEAF
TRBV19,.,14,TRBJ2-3,ASSIPAGPPTDTQY